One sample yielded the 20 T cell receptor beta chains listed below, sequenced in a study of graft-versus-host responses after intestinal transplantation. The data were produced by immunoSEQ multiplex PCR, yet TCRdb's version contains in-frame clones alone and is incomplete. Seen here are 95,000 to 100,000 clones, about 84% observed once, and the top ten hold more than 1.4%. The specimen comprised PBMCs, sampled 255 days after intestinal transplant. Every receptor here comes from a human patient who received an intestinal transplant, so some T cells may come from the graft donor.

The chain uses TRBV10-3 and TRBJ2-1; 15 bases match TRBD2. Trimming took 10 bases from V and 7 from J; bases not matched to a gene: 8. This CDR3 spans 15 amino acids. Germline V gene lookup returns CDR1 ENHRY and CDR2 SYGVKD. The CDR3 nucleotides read TGTGCCACCAGGACTAGCGGGGGGGCAGGGAATGAGCAGTTCTTC. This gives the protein CATRTSGGAGNEQFF.

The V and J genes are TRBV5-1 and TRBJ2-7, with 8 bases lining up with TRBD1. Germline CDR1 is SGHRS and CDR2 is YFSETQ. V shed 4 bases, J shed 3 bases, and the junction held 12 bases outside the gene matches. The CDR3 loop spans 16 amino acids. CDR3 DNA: TGCGCCAGCAGCCTAAGAAACAGGGGGGAAAGCTACGAGCAGTACTTC. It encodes CASSLRNRGESYEQYF.

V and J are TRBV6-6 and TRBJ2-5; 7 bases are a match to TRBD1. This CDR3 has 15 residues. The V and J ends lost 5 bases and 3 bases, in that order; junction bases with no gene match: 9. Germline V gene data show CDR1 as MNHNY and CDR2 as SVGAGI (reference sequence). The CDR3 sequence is CASSALGGVKETQYF. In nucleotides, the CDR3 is TGTGCCAGCAGTGCCCTAGGGGGCGTTAAAGAGACCCAGTACTTC.

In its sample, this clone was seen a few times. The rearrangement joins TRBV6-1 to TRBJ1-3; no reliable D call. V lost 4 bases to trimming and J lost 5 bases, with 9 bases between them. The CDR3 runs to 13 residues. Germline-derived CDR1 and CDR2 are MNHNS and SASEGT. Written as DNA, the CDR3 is TGTGCCAGCAGTGCCGAGCTCAGAAACACCATATATTTT. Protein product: CASSAELRNTIYF.

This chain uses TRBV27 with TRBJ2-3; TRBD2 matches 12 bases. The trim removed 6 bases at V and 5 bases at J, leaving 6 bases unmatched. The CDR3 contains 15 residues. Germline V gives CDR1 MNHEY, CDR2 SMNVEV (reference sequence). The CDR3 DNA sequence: TGTGCCAGCAGCCAAGTGACTAGCGGGAGAGATACGCAGTATTTT. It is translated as CASSQVTSGRDTQYF.

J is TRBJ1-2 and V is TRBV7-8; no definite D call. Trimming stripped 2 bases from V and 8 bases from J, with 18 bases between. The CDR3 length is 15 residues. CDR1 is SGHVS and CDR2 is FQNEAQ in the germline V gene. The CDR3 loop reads CASSLRLGSVTGYTF. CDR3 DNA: TGTGCCAGCAGCTTAAGGCTGGGGTCCGTGACGGGCTACACCTTC.

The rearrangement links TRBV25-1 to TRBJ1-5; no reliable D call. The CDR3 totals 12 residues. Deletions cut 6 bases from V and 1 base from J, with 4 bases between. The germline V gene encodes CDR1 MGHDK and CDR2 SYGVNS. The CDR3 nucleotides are TGTGCCAGCAGGGGGAGCAATCAGCCCCAGCATTTT. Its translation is CASRGSNQPQHF. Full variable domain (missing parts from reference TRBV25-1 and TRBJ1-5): EADIYQTPRYLVIGTGKKITLECSQTMGHDKMYWYQQDPGMELHLIHYSYGVNSTEKGDLSSESTVSRIRTEHFPLTLESARPSHTSQYLCASRGSNQPQHFGDGTRLSIL.

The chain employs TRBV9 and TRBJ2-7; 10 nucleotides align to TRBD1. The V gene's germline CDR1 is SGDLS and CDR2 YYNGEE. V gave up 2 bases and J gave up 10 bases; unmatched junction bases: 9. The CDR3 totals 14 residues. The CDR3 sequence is CASSVGTGVGEQYF. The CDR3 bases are TGTGCCAGCAGCGTCGGGACAGGGGTCGGGGAACAGTACTTC. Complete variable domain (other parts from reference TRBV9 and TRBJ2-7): DSGVTQTPKHLITATGQRVTLRCSPRSGDLSVYWYQQSLDQGLQFLIQYYNGEERAKGNILERFSAQQFPDLHSELNLSSLELGDSALYFCASSVGTGVGEQYFGPGTRLTVT.

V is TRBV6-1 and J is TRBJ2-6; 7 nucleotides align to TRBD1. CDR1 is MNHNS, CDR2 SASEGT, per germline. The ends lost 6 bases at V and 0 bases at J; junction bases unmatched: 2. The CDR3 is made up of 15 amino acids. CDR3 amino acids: CASRQGSSGANVLTF. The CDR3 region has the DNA TGTGCCAGCAGACAGGGGAGCTCTGGGGCCAACGTCCTGACTTTC.

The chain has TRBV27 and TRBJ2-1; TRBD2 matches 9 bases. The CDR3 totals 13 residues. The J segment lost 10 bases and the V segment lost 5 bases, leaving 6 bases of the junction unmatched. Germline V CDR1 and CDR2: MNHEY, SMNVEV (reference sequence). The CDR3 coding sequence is TGTGCCAGCAGTCCTGTAGCGGGAGAGGAGCAGTTCTTC. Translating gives CASSPVAGEEQFF.

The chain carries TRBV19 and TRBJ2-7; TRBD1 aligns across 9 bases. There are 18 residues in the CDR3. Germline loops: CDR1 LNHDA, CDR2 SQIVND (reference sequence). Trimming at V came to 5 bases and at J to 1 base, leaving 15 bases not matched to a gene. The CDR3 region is CASSSRRWTGTGSYEQYF. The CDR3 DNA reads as TGTGCCAGTAGTTCACGACGCTGGACCGGGACAGGGTCCTACGAGCAGTACTTC.

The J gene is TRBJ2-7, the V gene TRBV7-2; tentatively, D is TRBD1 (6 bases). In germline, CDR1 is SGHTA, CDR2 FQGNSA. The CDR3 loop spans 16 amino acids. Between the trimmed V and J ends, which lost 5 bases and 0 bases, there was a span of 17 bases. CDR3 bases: TGTGCCAGCAGCCAACCGGGACACTATCACTCCTACGAGCAGTACTTC. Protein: CASSQPGHYHSYEQYF.

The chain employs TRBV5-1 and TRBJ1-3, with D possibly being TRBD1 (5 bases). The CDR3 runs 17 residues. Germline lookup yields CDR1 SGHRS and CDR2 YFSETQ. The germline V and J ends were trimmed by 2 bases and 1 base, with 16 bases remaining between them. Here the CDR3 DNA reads TGCGCCAGCAGCTTAAGAGGGGCAGAACTATCTGGAAACACCATATATTTT. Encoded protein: CASSLRGAELSGNTIYF.

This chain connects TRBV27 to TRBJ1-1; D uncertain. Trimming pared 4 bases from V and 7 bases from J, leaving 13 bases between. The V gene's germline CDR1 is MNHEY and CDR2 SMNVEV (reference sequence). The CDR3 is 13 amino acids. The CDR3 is CASSSSPKHEAFF. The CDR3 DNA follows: TGTGCCAGCAGTTCCTCCCCCAAGCATGAAGCTTTCTTT.

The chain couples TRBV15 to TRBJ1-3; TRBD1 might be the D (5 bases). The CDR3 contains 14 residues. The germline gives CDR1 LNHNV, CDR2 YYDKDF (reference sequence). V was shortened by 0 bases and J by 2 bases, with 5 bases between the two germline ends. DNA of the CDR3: TGTGCCACCAGCAGAGACAGGGCTGGAAACACCATATATTTT. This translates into CATSRDRAGNTIYF. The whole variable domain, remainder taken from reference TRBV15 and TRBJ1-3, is DAMVIQNPRYQVTQFGKPVTLSCSQTLNHNVMYWYQQKSSQAPKLLFHYYDKDFNNEADTPDNFQSRRPNTSFCFLDIRSPGLGDTAMYLCATSRDRAGNTIYFGEGSWLTVV.

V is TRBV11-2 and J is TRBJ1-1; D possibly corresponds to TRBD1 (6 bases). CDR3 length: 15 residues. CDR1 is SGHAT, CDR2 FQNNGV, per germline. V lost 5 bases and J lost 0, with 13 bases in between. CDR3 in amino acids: CASSARTAMNTEAFF. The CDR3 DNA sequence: TGTGCCAGCAGCGCCCGGACAGCCATGAACACTGAAGCTTTCTTT.

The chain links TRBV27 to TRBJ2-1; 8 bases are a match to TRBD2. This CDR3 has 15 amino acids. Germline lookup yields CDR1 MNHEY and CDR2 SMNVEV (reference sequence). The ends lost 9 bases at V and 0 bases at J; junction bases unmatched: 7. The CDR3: CASRRGGSSYNEQFF. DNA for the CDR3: TGTGCCAGTAGACGGGGGGGCAGCTCCTACAATGAGCAGTTCTTC.

CDR3 nucleotides: TGTGCCAGCAGCGTCGGGACATCTCCCACCGGGGAGCTGTTTTTT. Its protein is CASSVGTSPTGELFF. The chain carries TRBV9 and TRBJ2-2; D is perhaps TRBD1 (6 bases). The CDR3 totals 15 residues. Germline values: CDR1 SGDLS, CDR2 YYNGEE. Trimming took 2 bases from V and 4 from J, leaving 12 bases between them.

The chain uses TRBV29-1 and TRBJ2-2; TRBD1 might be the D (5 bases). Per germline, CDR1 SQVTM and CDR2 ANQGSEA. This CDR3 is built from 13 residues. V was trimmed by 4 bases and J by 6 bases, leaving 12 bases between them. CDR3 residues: CSVGEQAAGELFF. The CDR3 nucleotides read TGCAGCGTTGGGGAACAGGCGGCCGGGGAGCTGTTTTTT.

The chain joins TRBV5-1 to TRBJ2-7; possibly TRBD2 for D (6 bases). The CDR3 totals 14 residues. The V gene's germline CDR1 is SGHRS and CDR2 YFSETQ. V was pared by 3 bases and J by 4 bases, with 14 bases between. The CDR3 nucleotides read TGCGCCAGCAGCTCCGGGACTGGCACTTACGAGCAGTACGTC. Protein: CASSSGTGTYEQYV.